This T cell receptor (beta chain) was sequenced in a study of CD8+CD57+ T cells in acquired aplastic anemia. Study summary: Mean yield of DNA from sorted CD4+ and CD8+ cells was 3.2 ug.

Genomic DNA, the template, was used for profiling of the TCR beta VDJ and CDR3. TCRdb ran MiXCR on the reads and lists one entry per CDR3 protein. The sample yields a few hundred thousand distinct CDR3 sequences, approximately 32% seen once. The CDR3 has 15 amino acids. Unmatched junction bases numbered 12, after V lost 6 bases and J lost 8 bases. The germline CDR1 and CDR2 sequences are SNHLY and FYNNEI. Selection for sequencing was limited to patients who had shown CD8+CD57+ cell expansion by flow cytometry. Every patient presented with severe acquired aplastic anemia. Study-level findings and limits: Comparison of patients with controls identified 25 to 35 shared CD8+ CDR3 sequences.

Worth noting for this clonotype: Antigen specificity is unknown.

Sequenced input: sorted CD4+, CD8+, or CD8+CD57+ T cells (not recorded which) from PBMCs. The clonotype was recovered from a human donor with aplastic anemia. The chain is built from TRBV2 and TRBJ1-4; 7 bases align to TRBD1. The CDR3 coding sequence is TGTGCCAGCAGGGAGGACAGGACGGTGTTGGAAAAACTGTTTTTT. Protein: CASREDRTVLEKLFF.